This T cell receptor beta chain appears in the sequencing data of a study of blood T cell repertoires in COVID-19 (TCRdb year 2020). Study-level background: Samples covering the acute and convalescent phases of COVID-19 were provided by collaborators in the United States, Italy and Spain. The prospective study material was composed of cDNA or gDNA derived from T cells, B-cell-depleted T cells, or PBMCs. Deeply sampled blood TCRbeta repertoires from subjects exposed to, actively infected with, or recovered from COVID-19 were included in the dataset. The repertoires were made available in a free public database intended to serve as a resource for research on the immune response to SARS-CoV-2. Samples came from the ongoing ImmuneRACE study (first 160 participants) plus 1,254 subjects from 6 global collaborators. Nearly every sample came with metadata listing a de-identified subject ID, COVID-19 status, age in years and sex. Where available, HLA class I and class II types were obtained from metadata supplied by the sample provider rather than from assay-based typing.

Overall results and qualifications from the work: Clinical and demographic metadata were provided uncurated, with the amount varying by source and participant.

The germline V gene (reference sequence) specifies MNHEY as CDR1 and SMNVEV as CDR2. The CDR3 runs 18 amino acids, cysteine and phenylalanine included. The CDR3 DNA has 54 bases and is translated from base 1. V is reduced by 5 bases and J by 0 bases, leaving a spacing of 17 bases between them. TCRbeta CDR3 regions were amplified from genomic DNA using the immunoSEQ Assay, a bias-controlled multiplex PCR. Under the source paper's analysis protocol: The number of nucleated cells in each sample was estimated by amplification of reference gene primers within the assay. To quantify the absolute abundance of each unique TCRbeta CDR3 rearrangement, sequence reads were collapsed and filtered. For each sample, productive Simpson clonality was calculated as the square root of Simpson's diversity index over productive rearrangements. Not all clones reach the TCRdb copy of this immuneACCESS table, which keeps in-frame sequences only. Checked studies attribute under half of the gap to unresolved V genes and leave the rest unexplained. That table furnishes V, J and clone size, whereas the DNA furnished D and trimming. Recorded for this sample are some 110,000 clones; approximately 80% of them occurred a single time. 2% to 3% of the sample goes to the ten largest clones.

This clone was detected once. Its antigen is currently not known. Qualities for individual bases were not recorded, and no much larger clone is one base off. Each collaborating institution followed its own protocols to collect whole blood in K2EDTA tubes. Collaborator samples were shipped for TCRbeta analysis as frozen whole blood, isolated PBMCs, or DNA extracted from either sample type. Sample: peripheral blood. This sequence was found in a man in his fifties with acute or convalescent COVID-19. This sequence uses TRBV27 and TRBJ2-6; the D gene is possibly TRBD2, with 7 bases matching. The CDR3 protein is CASSPRAGDYSGANVLTF. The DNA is TGTGCCAGCAGTCCCCGGGCAGGGGACTACTCTGGGGCCAACGTCCTGACTTTC.